These 28 T cell receptor beta chains were sequenced from one sample in a study of cytomegalovirus exposure and HLA in healthy donors. Vbeta (60) and Jbeta (13) primers were used in the PCR. Sequenced by immunoSEQ multiplex PCR; TCRdb stores in-frame clones only, minus some. This table holds over 100,000 clones, around 8.5% found once. The sequenced material came from PBMCs. These receptors were obtained from a man between 40 and 49 years old in good health and CMV-seronegative.

This clone was seen a handful of times. V usage is TRBV7-2 and J usage is TRBJ1-2; 9 bases fit TRBD1. The CDR3 sequence is 15 residues long. V was pared by 3 bases and J by 8 bases, with 10 bases of the junction left unmatched. Germline values: CDR1 SGHTA, CDR2 FQGNSA. CDR3 in DNA: TGTGCCAGCAGCTTGGGGGGTGGGACAGGGAAAGGCTACACCTTC. Translating gives CASSLGGGTGKGYTF.

The V and J genes are TRBV19 and TRBJ1-4, with 8 bases aligning to TRBD1. From germline, CDR1 is LNHDA and CDR2 SQIVND (reference sequence). The CDR3 has 15 amino acids. V was clipped by 1 base and J by 7 bases; unmatched bases: 5. The CDR3 loop is CASSIGQGRSEKLFF. The CDR3 DNA follows: TGTGCCAGTAGTATAGGACAGGGGCGGAGTGAAAAACTGTTTTTT.

This clone was seen only a few times. The J gene is TRBJ2-5, the V gene TRBV2; the D gene is possibly TRBD2 (6 bases). The V end lost 6 bases, the J end lost 3 bases, and 11 bases lay between the germline ends. This CDR3 is 13 amino acids long. Germline V gene sequence: CDR1 SNHLY, CDR2 FYNNEI. The CDR3 DNA is TGTGCCAGCAGGGTCGGGAGAAAAGAGACCCAGTACTTC. Translated, it gives CASRVGRKETQYF.

The J gene is TRBJ2-7, the V gene TRBV29-1, with D tentatively TRBD2 (6 bases). Germline CDR1 SQVTM, CDR2 ANQGSEA. V gave up 6 bases and J gave up 5 bases, with 8 bases separating them. This CDR3 contains 10 residues. The CDR3 DNA follows: TGCAGCGTCAGGGAGGACGAGCAGTACTTC. It yields the protein CSVREDEQYF.

This clone was detected a few times. The gene calls are TRBV7-9 and TRBJ2-3; 11 bases map to TRBD2. The germline gives CDR1 SEHNR, CDR2 FQNEAQ (reference sequence). The CDR3 is 15 residues long. The V segment lost 4 bases and the J segment 1 base; nucleotides outside the gene matches: 1. This chain's CDR3 is CASSSTSGGTDTQYF. CDR3 in DNA: TGTGCCAGCAGCTCGACTAGCGGGGGCACAGATACGCAGTATTTT.

The V call is TRBV5-6, the J call TRBJ1-4; TRBD1 matches at 8 bases. Germline loops: CDR1 SGHDT, CDR2 YYEEEE. The CDR3 length is 16 residues. Unmatched junction bases numbered 9, after V lost 4 bases and J lost 4 bases. The CDR3 here is CASSPTGAGHNEKLFF. The CDR3 DNA is TGTGCCAGCAGCCCGACAGGGGCGGGTCATAATGAAAAACTGTTTTTT.

In its sample, this clone was seen a few times. This rearrangement joins TRBV7-9 to TRBJ1-4; D is unclear. The germline V and J ends were trimmed by 4 bases and 5 bases, with 11 bases remaining between them. Germline loops: CDR1 SEHNR, CDR2 FQNEAQ (reference sequence). The CDR3 sequence is 14 residues long. CDR3 region: CASSSGSRNEKLFF. The CDR3, as DNA: TGTGCCAGCAGCTCGGGTAGTCGGAATGAAAAACTGTTTTTT.

The chain has TRBV7-8 and TRBJ2-5; tentative D call: TRBD2 (6 bases). The V end was cut by 5 bases, the J end by 3 bases, with 16 bases between. This CDR3 is 15 amino acids long. CDR1 and CDR2 (germline): SGHVS, FQNEAQ. The chain's CDR3 is CASSTPLEGKETQYF. CDR3 DNA: TGTGCCAGCAGCACCCCACTGGAGGGAAAAGAGACCCAGTACTTC.

This clone has only a few counts. The genes are TRBV4-1 and TRBJ1-4; D is perhaps TRBD1 (6 bases). Germline assignment: CDR1 MGHRA and CDR2 YSYEKL. The length of the CDR3 is 17 residues. Between the trimmed V and J ends, which lost 0 bases and 7 bases, there was a span of 18 bases. The CDR3 DNA reads TGCGCCAGCAGCCAAGAGCCAGGATCAGGGGCCGGTGAAAAACTGTTTTTT. Translating it yields CASSQEPGSGAGEKLFF.

About this clone: Different DNA sequences within this sample yield the same CDR3. The V call is TRBV29-1, the J call TRBJ2-1; D not resolved. With 3 bases removed from V and 9 bases from J, the gap between germline ends came to 9 bases. Germline values: CDR1 SQVTM, CDR2 ANQGSEA. The CDR3 is 11 amino acids. The DNA of the CDR3 is TGCAGCGTTGAGATGTTCGGTGAGCAGTTCTTC. This encodes CSVEMFGEQFF.

This sequence joins TRBV14 and TRBJ2-2; D may be TRBD2 (6 bases). CDR1 and CDR2 (germline): SGHDN, FVKESK. This CDR3 contains 13 residues. The V and J ends lost 4 bases and 4 bases respectively, with 7 bases between them. CDR3 residues: CASSPGVTGELFF. The DNA for the CDR3 is TGTGCCAGCAGCCCGGGAGTCACCGGGGAGCTGTTTTTT. Filled out from reference TRBV14 and TRBJ2-2, the complete variable domain reads EAGVTQFPSHSVIEKGQTVTLRCDPISGHDNLYWYRRVMGKEIKFLLHFVKESKQDESGMPNNRFLAERTGGTYSTLKVQPAELEDSGVYFCASSPGVTGELFFGEGSRLTVL.

This clone was counted only a few times. This chain links TRBV6-5 with TRBJ2-5, with D maybe TRBD2 (6 bases). Trimming took off 3 bases at V and 2 bases at J, with 10 bases between the two ends. The CDR3 has 14 amino acids. The germline CDR1 and CDR2 sequences are MNHEY and SVGAGI. CDR3 loop: CASSYEGTQETQYF. CDR3 in DNA: TGTGCCAGCAGTTATGAGGGGACTCAAGAGACCCAGTACTTC.

The gene calls are TRBV4-2 and TRBJ2-1; D may be TRBD2 (7 bases). CDR1 is LGHNA and CDR2 is YNFKEQ in the germline V gene. This CDR3 region has 16 residues. Trimming left V 1 base short and J 3 bases short, with 13 bases between. The CDR3 nucleotides are TGTGCCAGCAGCCAAGGCGCGGGGGCCGACTACAATGAGCAGTTCTTC. Translating it yields CASSQGAGADYNEQFF.

The chain couples TRBV6-1 to TRBJ1-1, with D perhaps matching TRBD1 (6 bases). The ends were cut back, 2 bases at V and 4 bases at J, with 14 bases in the middle. This CDR3 is built from 15 residues. Per the germline V gene, CDR1 is MNHNS and CDR2 is SASEGT. The CDR3 here is CASSEYGGRGTEAFF. As DNA, the CDR3 is TGTGCCAGCAGTGAATACGGGGGGCGCGGCACTGAAGCTTTCTTT.

V is TRBV19 and J is TRBJ2-2; 7 nucleotides line up with TRBD2. Germline-derived CDR1 and CDR2 are LNHDA and SQIVND (reference sequence). This CDR3 spans 15 amino acids. The junction had 2 bases not matched to a gene; V was cut back by 3 bases and J by 1 base. The CDR3 loop reads CASSMLAGNTGELFF. DNA of the CDR3: TGTGCCAGTAGTATGTTAGCGGGGAACACCGGGGAGCTGTTTTTT.

This clone has more than one count but fewer than ten. This chain links TRBV6-1 with TRBJ2-3; TRBD2 matches 9 bases. The CDR3 spans 18 residues. V gave up 1 base and J gave up 4 bases; unmatched junction bases: 12. Germline V gives CDR1 MNHNS, CDR2 SASEGT. The CDR3 here is CASSEGWLAGPRADTQYF. CDR3 sequence (DNA): TGTGCCAGCAGTGAAGGTTGGCTAGCGGGGCCACGGGCAGATACGCAGTATTTT.

The genes are TRBV7-9 and TRBJ2-7; weak D call: TRBD1 (6 bases). CDR1 is SEHNR, CDR2 FQNEAQ, per germline (reference sequence). The CDR3 spans 13 residues. The V gene lost 5 bases and the J gene lost 3 bases, with 11 bases spanning the gap. CDR3: CASSQGHLYEQYF. CDR3 sequence (DNA): TGTGCCAGCAGCCAGGGACACCTCTACGAGCAGTACTTC.

This clone turned up a few times. The chain is built from TRBV6-1 and TRBJ1-2; 7 nucleotides line up with TRBD1. Germline CDR1 MNHNS, CDR2 SASEGT. The CDR3 is 14 residues long. J lost 3 bases, V lost 6 bases, and 7 bases had no gene match. Written as DNA, the CDR3 is TGTGCCAGCAGCCTAAGACAGGGCGACTATGGCTACACCTTC. It yields the protein CASSLRQGDYGYTF.

This clone was observed a few times. The chain combines TRBV19 with TRBJ1-4; D unclear. V lost 6 bases and J lost 4, with 15 bases in between. Germline CDR1 reads LNHDA; CDR2 reads SQIVND (reference sequence). This CDR3 comprises 15 residues. DNA for the CDR3: TGTGCCAGTAGAATTAGTGAAGGGAGTAATGAAAAACTGTTTTTT. Translation gives CASRISEGSNEKLFF.

This clone was seen only a few times. The chain carries TRBV29-1 and TRBJ2-5; 8 bases match TRBD1. V was clipped by 7 bases and J by 3 bases; unmatched bases: 4. From germline, CDR1 is SQVTM and CDR2 ANQGSEA. The CDR3 spans 12 residues. CDR3 in amino acids: CSGGQVEETQYF. CDR3 sequence (DNA): TGCAGCGGGGGACAGGTTGAAGAGACCCAGTACTTC. The entire variable domain, with the rest obtained from reference TRBV29-1 and TRBJ2-5, is as follows: SAVISQKPSRDICQRGTSLTIQCQVDSQVTMMFWYRQQPGQSLTLIATANQGSEATYESGFVIDKFPISRPNLTFSTLTVSNMSPEDSSIYLCSGGQVEETQYFGPGTRLLVL.

This clone has more than one count but fewer than ten. The V call is TRBV5-8, the J call TRBJ1-2; D possibly corresponds to TRBD1 (5 bases). CDR1 is SGHTS and CDR2 is YDEGEE in the germline V gene. This CDR3 spans 13 amino acids. V lost 1 base and J 7 bases, leaving 11 bases between the germline ends. Written as DNA, the CDR3 is TGTGCCAGCAGCTTGTCAACAAGGGGTGGCTACACCTTC. This sequence encodes CASSLSTRGGYTF.

V usage is TRBV7-8 and J usage is TRBJ2-1, with 12 positions matching TRBD2. CDR3 size: 15 residues. Germline CDR1 reads SGHVS; CDR2 reads FQNEAQ. J lost 6 bases, V lost 5 bases, and 5 bases had no gene match. CDR3 in DNA: TGTGCCAGCAGCGAGACTAGCGGGGGTCTCAATGAGCAGTTCTTC. Protein sequence: CASSETSGGLNEQFF.

V and J are TRBV5-1 and TRBJ2-1, with 8 bases aligning to TRBD1. CDR1 and CDR2 from the germline V gene are SGHRS and YFSETQ. There are 15 residues in the CDR3. Trimming took 3 bases from V and 8 from J; bases not matched to a gene: 10. CDR3 in amino acids: CASSSGQGSLDEQFF. CDR3 coding DNA: TGCGCCAGCAGCTCCGGACAGGGAAGTTTGGATGAGCAGTTCTTC. Full variable domain (outside the CDR3, taken from reference TRBV5-1 and TRBJ2-1): KAGVTQTPRYLIKTRGQQVTLSCSPISGHRSVSWYQQTPGQGLQFLFEYFSETQRNKGNFPGRFSGRQFSNSRSEMNVSTLELGDSALYLCASSSGQGSLDEQFFGPGTRLTVL.

This clone occurred once. V is TRBV21-1 and J is TRBJ1-1; TRBD1, the table's D call, was not compared with the DNA. TRBV21-1 counts as a pseudogene. The CDR3 contains 16 residues. CDR3 protein: CASSKDPGGLSTEAFF. The CDR3 region has the DNA TGTGCCAGCAGCAAAGATCCAGGGGGACTGAGCACTGAAGCTTTCTTT.

The rearrangement links TRBV6-1 to TRBJ1-2, with D possibly matching TRBD1 (5 bases). The V end lost 1 base, the J end lost 4 bases, and 10 bases lay between the germline ends. Germline values: CDR1 MNHNS, CDR2 SASEGT. The CDR3 has 14 residues. The CDR3, as DNA: TGTGCCAGCAGTGAAGATGGGGCAGTCTATGGCTACACCTTC. This translates into CASSEDGAVYGYTF.

V and J are TRBV11-2 and TRBJ2-7; 13 positions match TRBD2. The CDR3 spans 15 residues. V shed 4 bases, J shed 7 bases, and the junction held 7 bases outside the gene matches. Per germline, CDR1 SGHAT and CDR2 FQNNGV. Here the CDR3 DNA reads TGTGCCAGCAGCTCTCAAGGACTAGCGGGGGAGGAGCAGTACTTC. Amino acid sequence: CASSSQGLAGEEQYF.

The V and J genes are TRBV7-2 and TRBJ1-5; TRBD1 matches at 10 bases. V lost 5 bases to trimming and J lost 2 bases; unmatched junction nucleotides: 6. The germline gives CDR1 SGHTA, CDR2 FQGNSA. The CDR3 totals 16 residues. Here the CDR3 reads CASSPSGTGGNQPQHF. As DNA, the CDR3 is TGTGCCAGCAGCCCCTCCGGGACAGGGGGCAATCAGCCCCAGCATTTT.

The table lists this clone with a few counts. The chain couples TRBV28 to TRBJ2-7, with 7 bases lining up with TRBD2. Germline assignment: CDR1 MDHEN and CDR2 SYDVKM. The CDR3 has 13 residues. The J segment lost 2 bases and the V segment lost 5 bases, leaving 3 bases of the junction unmatched. The CDR3 region has the DNA TGTGCCAGCAGTCCAGGGACTACCTACGAGCAGTACTTC. Translated, it gives CASSPGTTYEQYF.